The rows below give T cell receptor beta chains drawn from one sample of a study of cytomegalovirus exposure and HLA in healthy donors. Measured with immunoSEQ multiplex PCR; TCRdb has only the in-frame clones, and not every one. The data show about 140,000 clones, about 75% seen once. Sequenced input: PBMCs. All receptors derive from a woman in her 30s in good health and CMV-seronegative. Both conserved end residues are part of each CDR3. D genes are given only for firm matches.

>TRBV7-2|TRBD2|TRBJ2-1
CASSPQQPGLGSRNEQFF
>TRBV6-5|NA|TRBJ1-5
CASSKQGRDQPQHF
>TRBV9|TRBD1|TRBJ2-2
CASSLMGQGNPGELFF
>TRBV19|NA|TRBJ2-1
CASSRNRRGNEQFF
>TRBV5-1|NA|TRBJ2-5
CASSQHAPGAETQYF
>TRBV19|NA|TRBJ2-2
CASSFGWGRTGELFF
>TRBV7-6|TRBD1|TRBJ1-5
CASSPGTGNQPQHF
>TRBV20-1|NA|TRBJ1-3
CSANNGNTIYF
>TRBV6-1|TRBD2|TRBJ2-3
CASARDYSTDTQYF
>TRBV30|NA|TRBJ2-5
CASTDRSQETQYF
>TRBV11-3|TRBD1|TRBJ2-7
CASSLGTGGYEQYF
>TRBV19|NA|TRBJ1-2
CASSIDSTGNYGYTF
>TRBV30|NA|TRBJ1-3
CAWSRGNSGNTIYF
>TRBV4-2|NA|TRBJ2-4
CASSQGRDNEGNIQYF
>TRBV27|TRBD2|TRBJ2-3
CASRSGGYTDTQYF
>TRBV5-1|NA|TRBJ2-7
CASSVTTGTDGGQYF
>TRBV5-6|NA|TRBJ1-2
CASSLPELGQGNYGYTF
>TRBV19|TRBD1|TRBJ2-3
CASSIGTGATDTQYF
>TRBV7-2|TRBD1|TRBJ2-1
CASSLNAPGTGTGEQFF
>TRBV6-5|TRBD1|TRBJ2-1
CASSSWTGGYNEQFF
>TRBV11-2|NA|TRBJ1-5
CASSLVAGRGRNQPQHF
>TRBV7-6|TRBD1|TRBJ2-2
CASSFPLTGATGELFF
>TRBV18|TRBD1|TRBJ1-5
CASSLDRDQPQHF
>TRBV28|TRBD2|TRBJ2-3
CASSPTGALAGVSTDTQYF
>TRBV7-8|NA|TRBJ2-4
CASSLGYRAGTKNIQYF
>TRBV5-1|NA|TRBJ2-5
CASSSGQIGQETQYF
>TRBV4-1|TRBD2|TRBJ2-3
CASSQGTGGRVTDTQYF
>TRBV5-1|NA|TRBJ2-3
CASSLGGGLTDTQYF
>TRBV7-8|NA|TRBJ2-1
CASSLNPGPYNEQFF
>TRBV7-6|TRBD2|TRBJ2-7
CASSSRGGSEQYF
>TRBV28|NA|TRBJ2-1
CASAGNGLLDNEQFF
>TRBV19|TRBD1|TRBJ1-5
CASIKDRAGVGNQPQHF
>TRBV5-6|TRBD1|TRBJ1-3
CASSSTGNRGTPSGNTIYF
>TRBV5-1|NA|TRBJ1-3
CASSLELRASGNTIYF
>TRBV6-4|TRBD2|TRBJ2-7
CASSGRGSSYEQYF